This T cell receptor beta chain was identified during a study of identical twins. General observations from the study: Out-of-frame alpha sequences shared by twins showed excess low generation probability. Cord blood beta clonotypes present at high abundance carried fewer insertions; no such pattern appeared in memory repertoires. Donors were not followed over many years; analysis was cross-sectional.

This clonotype came up many times. Its antigen remains unknown. V gave up 4 bases and J gave up 6 bases; unmatched junction bases: 6. CDR1 and CDR2 from the germline V gene are SGHRS and YFSETQ. CDR3 length equals 14 residues. Unique molecular identifiers were present on the cDNA, and a universal primer site came from template switching. TCRdb re-derived calls from the 5' RACE reads in MiXCR, one entry per CDR3 protein. The sample carries under 500,000 distinct CDR3 sequences, 13% to 15% recorded once. These data were also reused for a study on yellow fever vaccine responses in identical twins.

The receptor was isolated from a woman aged 18-29 years in good health. The rearrangement uses TRBV5-1 and TRBJ2-3; 9 bases agree with TRBD1. The sequencing input was CD4+ T cells sorted from blood. Written as DNA, the CDR3 is TGCGCCAGCAGCCCGGGACAGGGCGTGGATACGCAGTATTTT. It specifies CASSPGQGVDTQYF.